Listed here are 18 T cell receptor beta chains from one sample, sequenced in a study of graft-versus-host responses after intestinal transplantation. Only in-frame clones appear in the TCRdb table, and some are missing; sequencing was by immunoSEQ multiplex PCR. The repertoire holds about 43,000 clones, with about 95% as singletons. Sequenced here: PBMCs, sampled around 48 weeks after intestinal transplant. The receptors were sampled from a human patient who received an intestinal transplant, so some T cells may come from the graft donor.

The rearrangement joins TRBV15 to TRBJ1-6; TRBD1 is a possible D gene (5 bases). V was cut by 0 bases and J by 6 bases, with 15 bases left in between. The germline V gene encodes CDR1 LNHNV and CDR2 YYDKDF (reference sequence). The CDR3 length is 17 residues. In nucleotides, the CDR3 is TGTGCCACCAGCAGAGATCCGCCCGGGGGGTTTAATTCACCCCTCCACTTT. Protein product: CATSRDPPGGFNSPLHF.

The chain carries TRBV11-2 and TRBJ2-7; tentative D call: TRBD1 (6 bases). CDR3 length: 15 amino acids. The V gene lost 4 bases and the J gene lost 2 bases, with 15 bases spanning the gap. Looked up from germline, CDR1 is SGHAT and CDR2 is FQNNGV. CDR3 amino acids: CASSSGQGNPYEQYF. CDR3 DNA sequence: TGTGCCAGCAGCTCCGGGCAGGGGAATCCCTACGAGCAGTACTTC.

The chain recombines TRBV6-1 with TRBJ2-7; 10 bases align to TRBD2. The CDR3 has 17 amino acids. Losses at the gene ends were 0 bases for V and 4 bases for J; bases not matched to a gene: 9. Germline values: CDR1 MNHNS, CDR2 SASEGT. CDR3: CASSEAALAGLQYEQYF. CDR3 in DNA: TGTGCCAGCAGTGAAGCAGCACTAGCGGGGCTCCAATACGAGCAGTACTTC.

The V call is TRBV28, the J call TRBJ2-5; 7 nucleotides line up with TRBD1. The J call may be wrong; the DNA end is better matched by TRBJ2-7. Germline V gives CDR1 MDHEN, CDR2 SYDVKM. This CDR3 region has 15 residues. This chain's CDR3 is CASSPPGTVSYEQYF. CDR3 DNA: TGTGCCAGCAGTCCCCCGGGGACAGTCTCCTACGAGCAGTACTTC.

This rearrangement joins TRBV13 to TRBJ2-5; D ambiguous. V was shortened by 1 base and J by 2 bases, with 5 bases between the two germline ends. CDR3 length: 13 amino acids. The germline V gene has CDR1 PRHDT and CDR2 FYEKMQ (reference sequence). The CDR3 nucleotides read TGTGCCAGCAGCTTAGACAGACAAGAGACCCAGTACTTC. It codes for CASSLDRQETQYF.

This chain uses TRBV7-9 with TRBJ2-5; D is ambiguous. The CDR3 has 16 amino acids. Trimming left V 3 bases short and J 1 base short, with 15 bases between. The germline V gene has CDR1 SEHNR and CDR2 FQNEAQ (reference sequence). The DNA for the CDR3 is TGTGCCAGCAGCTTGATTGAAGAATTGGCCCAAGAGACCCAGTACTTC. Protein sequence: CASSLIEELAQETQYF.

This clone appeared once. J is TRBJ2-1 and V is TRBV6-4; TRBD2 might be the D (6 bases). Deletions cut 2 bases from V and 9 bases from J, with 11 bases between. Germline-derived CDR1 and CDR2 are MRHNA and SNTAGT. The CDR3 is 13 amino acids. This CDR3 reads CASSDGTSGEQFF. As DNA, the CDR3 is TGTGCCAGCAGTGACGGGACTTCAGGTGAGCAGTTCTTC.

The chain joins TRBV12-5 to TRBJ1-1; D remains unclear. The ends were cut back, 6 bases at V and 5 bases at J, with 16 bases in the middle. The CDR3 is 14 residues long. Germline assignment: CDR1 LGHNT and CDR2 FRNRAP. CDR3 in amino acids: CASGVPEMGTEAFF. In nucleotides, the CDR3 is TGTGCTAGTGGGGTACCAGAGATGGGGACTGAAGCTTTCTTT.

The chain combines TRBV7-2 with TRBJ1-5; TRBD1 aligns across 7 bases. The CDR3 covers 17 residues. CDR1 and CDR2 (germline): SGHTA, FQGNSA. V was clipped by 1 base and J by 3 bases; unmatched bases: 9. The CDR3 DNA reads TGTGCCAGCAGCTTAGGGAGTTGGGACAGTAACAATCAGCCCCAGCATTTT. This translates into CASSLGSWDSNNQPQHF.

The chain couples TRBV4-1 to TRBJ2-3, with 7 bases fitting TRBD2. J lost 4 bases, V lost 1 base, and 11 bases had no gene match. The CDR3 is made up of 17 amino acids. Germline V gene lookup returns CDR1 MGHRA and CDR2 YSYEKL. In nucleotides, the CDR3 is TGCGCCAGCAGCCAAGTAGGGAGGGAGAGGCCGGCAGATACGCAGTATTTT. Translating it yields CASSQVGRERPADTQYF.

The chain links TRBV20-1 to TRBJ1-5, with D unresolved. Trimming pared 0 bases from V and 9 bases from J, leaving 6 bases between. CDR1 is DFQATT and CDR2 is SNEGSKA in the germline V gene (reference sequence). The CDR3 totals 11 residues. CDR3 coding DNA: TGCAGTGCTAGAGAGCAAGGGCCCCAGCATTTT. Translated: CSAREQGPQHF.

The V gene is TRBV5-6, the J gene TRBJ2-4; D is ambiguous. From germline, CDR1 is SGHDT and CDR2 YYEEEE. This CDR3 region has 13 residues. Trimming cost V 2 bases and J 9 bases, with 12 bases left between them. The CDR3 DNA follows: TGTGCCAGCAGCTTATCGAGGAGAACCATTCAGTACTTC. It specifies CASSLSRRTIQYF.

The chain uses TRBV13 and TRBJ2-5; D gene uncertain. The CDR3 covers 13 residues. Germline lookup yields CDR1 PRHDT and CDR2 FYEKMQ (reference sequence). Between the trimmed V and J ends, which lost 6 bases and 2 bases, there was a span of 10 bases. CDR3 amino acids: CASRSVGQETQYF. CDR3 nucleotide sequence: TGTGCCAGCAGATCGGTGGGTCAAGAGACCCAGTACTTC.

The chain employs TRBV28 and TRBJ2-5; 10 nucleotides align to TRBD2. The germline V gene encodes CDR1 MDHEN and CDR2 SYDVKM. J lost 3 bases, V lost 3 bases, and 10 bases had no gene match. The CDR3 contains 17 residues. The CDR3 reads CASSFSPIAGGKETQYF. DNA of the CDR3: TGTGCCAGCAGTTTCTCCCCTATAGCGGGAGGAAAAGAGACCCAGTACTTC.

The CDR3: CASCRTRDRTYEQYF. CDR3 coding DNA: TGTGCCAGCTGCCGTACCAGGGACAGAACCTACGAGCAGTACTTC. The chain uses TRBV5-6 and TRBJ2-7; 7 positions match TRBD1. CDR1 SGHDT and CDR2 YYEEEE come from the germline V gene. V was pared by 7 bases and J by 2 bases, with 12 bases of the junction left unmatched. The CDR3 extends over 15 amino acids. The full variable domain, completed using reference TRBV5-6 and TRBJ2-7, is DAGVTQSPTHLIKTRGQQVTLRCSPKSGHDTVSWYQQALGQGPQFIFQYYEEEERQRGNFPDRFSGHQFPNYSSELNVNALLLGDSALYLCASCRTRDRTYEQYFGPGTRLTVT.

V usage is TRBV14 and J usage is TRBJ2-2; D remains unclear. CDR3 length: 15 residues. From germline, CDR1 is SGHDN and CDR2 FVKESK. Trimming cost V 1 base and J 5 bases, with 11 bases left between them. Written as DNA, the CDR3 is TGTGCCAGCAGCCAAGTAACAGTCCGTACCGGGGAGCTGTTTTTT. Encoded protein: CASSQVTVRTGELFF.

V gene TRBV10-1 combines with J gene TRBJ2-1; D unclear. The CDR3 sequence is 15 residues long. The V gene lost 0 bases and the J gene lost 2 bases, with 8 bases spanning the gap. Germline V gives CDR1 WNHNN, CDR2 SYGVQD (reference sequence). The chain's CDR3 is CASSESGSTYNEQFF. The CDR3, as DNA: TGCGCCAGCAGTGAGTCGGGGTCCACCTACAATGAGCAGTTCTTC.

The CDR3 loop is CSVDPGGGVRDTGELFF. Here the CDR3 DNA reads TGCAGCGTTGACCCTGGAGGGGGCGTCCGTGACACCGGGGAGCTGTTTTTT. The rearrangement links TRBV29-1 to TRBJ2-2; tentatively, D is TRBD1 (7 bases). Germline V gene data show CDR1 as SQVTM and CDR2 as ANQGSEA. The CDR3 contains 17 residues. The V end lost 3 bases, the J end lost 3 bases, and 20 bases lay between the germline ends.